This T cell receptor (beta chain) comes out of a study of blood T cells in healthy people across ages. A second 7 to 11 cycle PCR used barcoded and J-beta primers. TCRdb re-called the 5' RACE reads through MiXCR, storing one row per CDR3 protein. The sample has about 1.1 million distinct CDR3 sequences, around two fifths seen once. With 7 bases clipped from V and 0 bases from J, the junction kept 9 bases outside the gene matches. CDR3 size: 15 residues. The specimen was blood. The J gene is TRBJ2-7, the V gene TRBV12-3 or TRBV12-4, with 7 nucleotides matching TRBD1. The sequence was collected from a man between 18 and 35 years old in good health. The CDR3 loop reads CASTLPGTASYEQYF. CDR3 DNA sequence: TGTGCCAGCACATTGCCTGGGACAGCCTCCTACGAGCAGTACTTC.